This TCR beta chain stems from a study of blood T cell repertoires in COVID-19. As originally analysed: Amplifying reference gene primers gave estimates of nucleated cell counts. Clones were read by immunoSEQ multiplex PCR, and TCRdb kept only the in-frame ones, dropping some. V, J and clone size are taken as reported in that table, and D and trimming were inferred from the DNA itself. The table shows 150,000 to 200,000 clones, with over 75% occurring only once. Participants had their cohort set by participant-reported clinical history. The length of the CDR3 is 21 residues. Germline-derived CDR1 and CDR2 are LNHNV and YYDKDF (reference sequence). The ends lost 0 bases at V and 0 bases at J; junction bases unmatched: 15.

The chain couples TRBV15 to TRBJ2-4, with TRBD2 matching 9 bases. This receptor was taken from a woman in her forties or fifties who had recovered from COVID-19. Sequenced material: PBMCs or T cells enriched from blood (not recorded which). CDR3 sequence (DNA): TGTGCCACCAGCAGAGAGTGGGGACTTAGCGGGGGACCCTTAGCCAAAAACATTCAGTACTTC. This sequence encodes CATSREWGLSGGPLAKNIQYF.